The 28 T cell receptor beta chains below all came from one sample that was sequenced in a study of T-cell reconstitution after alpha-beta-depleted transplantation in children. For TCRbeta, the library was prepared with unique molecular identifiers. TCRdb fed the PCR reads into MiXCR, producing one record per CDR3 protein. This sample has 530,000 or so distinct CDR3 sequences, with 25% to 30% found just once. The sequencing here drew on PBMCs, taken before TCRalphabeta/CD19-depleted stem cell transplant. These receptors all come from a boy younger than two with Wiskott-Aldrich syndrome, due to receive a stem cell transplant.

This clonotype was picked up a small number of times. The V call is TRBV28, the J call TRBJ1-4; possible D gene TRBD1, 6 bases. Per germline, CDR1 MDHEN and CDR2 SYDVKM. There are 16 residues in the CDR3. V dropped 6 bases and J dropped 4 bases, with 18 bases sitting between them. This chain's CDR3 is CASRRFRDTHNEKLFF. CDR3 nucleotide sequence: TGTGCCAGCAGACGATTCCGGGACACCCATAATGAAAAACTGTTTTTT.

This clonotype was counted a single time. The genes are TRBV20-1 and TRBJ2-7; D gene ambiguous. Trimming left V 2 bases short and J 7 bases short, with 15 bases between. In germline, CDR1 is DFQATT, CDR2 SNEGSKA (reference sequence). There are 13 residues in the CDR3. The CDR3 nucleotides read TGCAGTGCTAGACCACCCCCGGGTCTAGAGCAGTACTTC. Amino acids: CSARPPPGLEQYF.

This clonotype was seen more than once but under ten times. CDR3 nucleotide sequence: TGTGCCAGCAACCCGGACAGGGGGGTCTATGAGCAGTTCTTC. Translation: CASNPDRGVYEQFF. The rearrangement joins TRBV12-3 or TRBV12-4 to TRBJ2-1; 10 bases are a match to TRBD1. The length of the CDR3 is 14 residues. V dropped 7 bases and J dropped 8; count of bases not matched to a gene: 8.

This clonotype was seen only a few times. The chain links TRBV5-6 to TRBJ2-6; a weak D match, TRBD2 (6 bases). Germline-derived CDR1 and CDR2 are SGHDT and YYEEEE. This CDR3 region has 18 residues. The V end lost 0 bases, the J end lost 0 bases, and 13 bases lay between the germline ends. The DNA for the CDR3 is TGTGCCAGCAGCTTGGTTCGCTCGGGGGTCTCTGGGGCCAACGTCCTGACTTTC. Translated: CASSLVRSGVSGANVLTF.

The sample holds a few counts of this clonotype. This chain links TRBV5-5 with TRBJ2-7; D is uncertain. The germline V gene has CDR1 SGHKS and CDR2 YYEKEE (reference sequence). The CDR3 has 14 amino acids. Trimming removed 0 bases from V and 5 bases from J, with 12 bases in between. The CDR3 bases are TGTGCCAGCAGCTTGGAACAGCCTGAAGACGAGCAGTACTTC. Its translation: CASSLEQPEDEQYF.

With regard to this clonotype: Relative to the germline gene, one junction end is altered; a read error may explain this. The rearrangement links TRBV20-1 to TRBJ2-1; possible D gene TRBD2, 6 bases. There are 16 residues in the CDR3. Germline CDR1 DFQATT, CDR2 SNEGSKA (reference sequence). In nucleotides, the CDR3 is TGCAGTGCTAGCCGGGGGTATCAGCCCTACGGGAATGACCAGTTCTTC. Its protein product is CSASRGYQPYGNDQFF.

This clonotype came up a few times. The chain uses TRBV10-3 and TRBJ2-1; TRBD1 aligns across 10 bases. After removal of 6 bases from V and 9 bases from J, the junction contained 11 bases not matched to a gene. Germline CDR1 is ENHRY and CDR2 is SYGVKD. The CDR3 loop spans 15 amino acids. The CDR3 DNA reads TGTGCCATCAGAGCCGGGACAGGGGATTCCCGTGAGCAGTTCTTC. It translates to CAIRAGTGDSREQFF.

In its sample, this clonotype was seen a few times. This chain uses TRBV12-3 or TRBV12-4 with TRBJ2-2; D gene unclear. V lost 1 base and J 0 bases, leaving 6 bases between the germline ends. This CDR3 spans 15 amino acids. The CDR3 region has the DNA TGTGCCAGCAGTTTAGTGAACGCGAACACCGGGGAGCTGTTTTTT. Its protein product is CASSLVNANTGELFF.

The chain couples TRBV12-3 or TRBV12-4 to TRBJ2-1; D is possibly TRBD2 (5 bases). This CDR3 is built from 14 residues. The ends were cut back, 8 bases at V and 2 bases at J, with 13 bases in the middle. In DNA, the CDR3 is TGTGCCAGCGGTTCCGGGAAACCCTACAATGAGCAGTTCTTC. Translated, it gives CASGSGKPYNEQFF.

With regard to this clonotype: The junction departs from germline at one end; a sequencing error may be responsible. The rearrangement links TRBV20-1 to TRBJ2-5; possibly TRBD1 or TRBD2 for D (5 bases each). Germline-derived CDR1 and CDR2 are DFQATT and SNEGSKA (reference sequence). The CDR3 is 16 residues long. The DNA of the CDR3 is TGCTGTGCTAGGTCTTGGTTTTGGGGGAGCGGTGAGACCCAGTACTTC. It is translated as CCARSWFWGSGETQYF.

This clonotype turned up a few times. This chain joins TRBV24-1 and TRBJ2-1; D tentatively fits TRBD1 or TRBD2 (5 bases each). CDR1 KGHDR and CDR2 SFDVKD come from the germline V gene. CDR3 length: 16 amino acids. V was pared by 0 bases and J by 1 base, with 9 bases between. The CDR3 sequence is CATSDLEGNSYNEQFF. DNA for the CDR3: TGTGCCACCAGTGATTTGGAGGGGAATTCCTACAATGAGCAGTTCTTC.

The chain employs TRBV20-1 and TRBJ2-5; D is possibly TRBD2 (6 bases). Per the germline V gene, CDR1 is DFQATT and CDR2 is SNEGSKA (reference sequence). V dropped 1 base and J dropped 0 bases, with 15 bases sitting between them. The CDR3 runs to 16 residues. CDR3 nucleotide sequence: TGCAGTGCTAGAGCTTTGGGCGGGGCGGACCAAGAGACCCAGTACTTC. Translating gives CSARALGGADQETQYF.

This clonotype was counted many times. This chain connects TRBV5-1 to TRBJ1-4; D uncertain. The V and J ends lost 0 bases and 7 bases respectively, with 4 bases between them. The length of the CDR3 is 12 residues. Germline lookup yields CDR1 SGHRS and CDR2 YFSETQ. CDR3 DNA sequence: TGCGCCAGCAGCTTGGCGGGTGAAAAACTGTTTTTT. This translates into CASSLAGEKLFF.

The chain combines TRBV25-1 with TRBJ2-7, with 10 nucleotides matching TRBD2. CDR1 is MGHDK and CDR2 is SYGVNS in the germline V gene. Trimming at V came to 3 bases and at J to 2 bases, leaving 7 bases not matched to a gene. The CDR3 loop spans 16 amino acids. The CDR3 here is CASSDPSGSRTYEQYF. The CDR3 DNA reads as TGTGCCAGCAGTGACCCTAGCGGGAGTAGAACCTACGAGCAGTACTTC.

This clonotype turned up a few times. The chain employs TRBV3-1 and TRBJ2-7; 9 bases fit TRBD2. J lost 3 bases, V lost 1 base, and 4 bases had no gene match. The CDR3 extends over 15 amino acids. The germline V gene has CDR1 LGHDT and CDR2 YNNKEL (reference sequence). The CDR3 reads CASSQATSGYYEQYF. The CDR3 nucleotides are TGTGCCAGCAGCCAAGCGACTAGCGGTTACTACGAGCAGTACTTC.

This clonotype has a handful of counts. This chain links TRBV7-2 with TRBJ2-3; TRBD1 is a possible D gene (5 bases). The V end was cut by 8 bases, the J end by 1 base, with 19 bases between. CDR1 SGHTA and CDR2 FQGNSA come from the germline V gene. The CDR3 is 16 amino acids. CDR3 coding DNA: TGTGCCAGCGGAACCGGAAGCCTAGGGGGCACAGATACGCAGTATTTT. It codes for CASGTGSLGGTDTQYF.

V usage is TRBV12-3 or TRBV12-4 and J usage is TRBJ2-7; 11 positions agree with TRBD1. V dropped 4 bases and J dropped 2; count of bases not matched to a gene: 4. The CDR3 is made up of 15 amino acids. The DNA for the CDR3 is TGTGCCAGCAGTTCCGGGACAGGGGGTCCCTACGAGCAGTACTTC. This codes for CASSSGTGGPYEQYF.

The chain uses TRBV29-1 and TRBJ2-7; TRBD1 matches at 7 bases. Looked up from germline, CDR1 is SQVTM and CDR2 is ANQGSEA. With 4 bases clipped from V and 6 bases from J, the junction kept 15 bases outside the gene matches. This CDR3 is built from 15 residues. CDR3 sequence (DNA): TGCAGCGTTGGGAACCCCGACAGGGCAAGCTTCGAGCAGTACTTC. It translates to CSVGNPDRASFEQYF.

V and J are TRBV10-3 and TRBJ2-5, with D possibly TRBD2 on 6 matching bases. This CDR3 has 13 residues. Trimming left V 10 bases short and J 5 bases short, with 17 bases between. Germline values: CDR1 ENHRY, CDR2 SYGVKD. The CDR3 nucleotides read TGTGCCACGCTGACTAGAACGGAGGAGACCCAGTACTTC. It encodes CATLTRTEETQYF.

This chain connects TRBV4-1 to TRBJ1-1, with TRBD1 matching over 7 bases. This CDR3 comprises 15 residues. Losses at the gene ends were 1 base for V and 4 bases for J; bases not matched to a gene: 6. Germline V gene sequence: CDR1 MGHRA, CDR2 YSYEKL. CDR3 residues: CASSQVGRGRTEAFF. For the CDR3, the DNA is TGCGCCAGCAGCCAAGTGGGTAGGGGGCGCACTGAAGCTTTCTTT.

The V gene is TRBV4-2, the J gene TRBJ2-7; 8 bases are a match to TRBD2. The CDR3 covers 15 residues. Looked up from germline, CDR1 is LGHNA and CDR2 is YNFKEQ. J was trimmed by 1 base and V by 1 base; bases with no gene match: 3. CDR3 amino acids: CASSQGSGGSYEQYF. The DNA for the CDR3 is TGTGCCAGCAGCCAAGGGAGCGGGGGTTCCTACGAGCAGTACTTC.

J is TRBJ2-7 and V is TRBV28, with 7 positions matching TRBD1. J lost 4 bases, V lost 6 bases, and 9 bases had no gene match. The germline gives CDR1 MDHEN, CDR2 SYDVKM. The CDR3 has 14 amino acids. This chain's CDR3 is CASSANRGAYEQYF. The CDR3 nucleotides read TGTGCCAGCAGCGCAAACAGGGGTGCGTACGAGCAGTACTTC.

The chain is built from TRBV5-1 and TRBJ2-7, with 13 bases fitting TRBD2. The length of the CDR3 is 20 residues. The J segment lost 5 bases and the V segment lost 5 bases, leaving 22 bases of the junction unmatched. Germline V gene sequence: CDR1 SGHRS, CDR2 YFSETQ. CDR3 sequence reads: CASRPWNPRRTSGSFHEQYF. In DNA form, the CDR3 reads TGCGCCAGCAGGCCATGGAATCCAAGGCGGACTAGCGGGAGTTTTCACGAGCAGTACTTC.

J is TRBJ1-2 and V is TRBV3-1, with a weak D call TRBD1 (6 bases). The ends were cut back, 6 bases at V and 0 bases at J, with 20 bases in the middle. Germline CDR1 is LGHDT and CDR2 is YNNKEL (reference sequence). The CDR3 contains 17 residues. In nucleotides, the CDR3 is TGTGCCAGCAGTACAATACCATCGGACAGAGCTAACTATGGCTACACCTTC. It yields the protein CASSTIPSDRANYGYTF. Combining the CDR3 with reference TRBV3-1 and TRBJ1-2 gives the whole variable domain DTAVSQTPKYLVTQMGNDKSIKCEQNLGHDTMYWYKQDSKKFLKIMFSYNNKELIINETVPNRFSPKSPDKAHLNLHINSLELGDSAVYFCASSTIPSDRANYGYTFGSGTRLTVV.

This clonotype has only a few counts. CDR3 amino acids: CASSSLQLNTEAFF. The CDR3 region has the DNA TGTGCCAGCAGCTCCCTACAGTTGAACACTGAAGCTTTCTTT. The chain has TRBV3-1 and TRBJ1-1; D not certain. Trimming took off 5 bases at V and 0 bases at J, with 10 bases between the two ends. There are 14 residues in the CDR3. Germline CDR1 and CDR2: LGHDT and YNNKEL (reference sequence).

The sample holds a few counts of this clonotype. The rearrangement links TRBV27 to TRBJ1-6; maybe TRBD1 (5 bases). CDR1 is MNHEY and CDR2 is SMNVEV in the germline V gene (reference sequence). The CDR3 runs 16 residues. Trimming removed 5 bases from V and 11 bases from J, with 22 bases in between. CDR3 amino acids: CASSPPPGLSRTPLHF. In DNA form, the CDR3 reads TGTGCCAGCAGTCCCCCCCCGGGACTCTCAAGGACACCCCTCCACTTT.

This clonotype has more than one count but fewer than ten. DNA for the CDR3: TGTGCCAGCAGTTACTTTCCGGACAGGAGGGGCAATGAGCAGTTCTTC. Residues: CASSYFPDRRGNEQFF. The rearrangement joins TRBV6-5 to TRBJ2-1; possible D gene TRBD1, 7 bases. The V and J ends lost 1 base and 6 bases respectively, with 16 bases between them. Germline V gene lookup returns CDR1 MNHEY and CDR2 SVGAGI. This CDR3 spans 16 amino acids.

V and J are TRBV29-1 and TRBJ2-1; maybe TRBD1 (6 bases). V was pared by 4 bases and J by 4 bases, with 14 bases between. This CDR3 has 14 residues. Per germline, CDR1 SQVTM and CDR2 ANQGSEA. CDR3 DNA sequence: TGCAGCGTTGGAGGATGGACAGAGTACAATGAGCAGTTCTTC. This sequence encodes CSVGGWTEYNEQFF.